The 18 T cell receptor beta chains presented below share a single source sample, sequenced in a study of blood T cells in healthy people across ages. For the second PCR, which ran for roughly 6 to 11 cycles, a sample-barcoded 5' primer and a J-beta primer mix were used. Using its own MiXCR run on the 5' RACE reads, TCRdb lists one record per CDR3 protein. The table has 1.5 million to 2 million distinct CDR3 sequences, 49% seen once; the top ten hold roughly 2%. The sample consisted of blood. The source of these receptors is a woman aged 35 to 49 in good health.

The chain joins TRBV7-2 to TRBJ1-2, with 9 bases lining up with TRBD1. The CDR3 totals 16 residues. Germline-derived CDR1 and CDR2 are SGHTA and FQGNSA. The J segment lost 6 bases and the V segment lost 3 bases, leaving 11 bases of the junction unmatched. The DNA for the CDR3 is TGTGCCAGCAGCTTTCGGGACAGGGAAGGAGAGGATGGCTACACCTTC. Its protein is CASSFRDREGEDGYTF.

This clonotype appeared a single time. The chain carries TRBV7-2 and TRBJ1-2, with unresolved D. Trimming stripped 1 base from V and 2 bases from J, with 8 bases between. Germline CDR1 and CDR2: SGHTA and FQGNSA. This CDR3 contains 14 residues. The CDR3: CASSLEWLNYGYTF. CDR3 nucleotide sequence: TGTGCCAGCAGCTTAGAGTGGCTGAACTATGGCTACACCTTC.

The gene calls are TRBV5-1 and TRBJ2-5; D not resolved. CDR1 is SGHRS, CDR2 YFSETQ, per germline. V was shortened by 5 bases and J by 4 bases, with 12 bases between the two germline ends. There are 13 residues in the CDR3. The CDR3 nucleotides read TGCGCCAGCAGTCCCTTTGGGGTAGAGACCCAGTACTTC. Protein: CASSPFGVETQYF.

The chain joins TRBV6-1 to TRBJ2-7; TRBD1 matches 7 bases. This CDR3 region has 13 residues. Trimming at V came to 3 bases and at J to 2 bases, leaving 1 base not matched to a gene. Germline values: CDR1 MNHNS, CDR2 SASEGT. CDR3 coding DNA: TGTGCCAGCAGTGAGGGACAGCCCTACGAGCAGTACTTC. Translation gives CASSEGQPYEQYF.

The rearrangement uses TRBV20-1 and TRBJ1-2; no clear D. The germline V gene has CDR1 DFQATT and CDR2 SNEGSKA (reference sequence). The length of the CDR3 is 17 residues. Trimming took 1 base from V and 0 from J, leaving 18 bases between them. The CDR3 sequence: CSARARLRAVTNYGYTF. CDR3 bases: TGCAGTGCTAGAGCAAGATTAAGGGCGGTAACTAACTATGGCTACACCTTC.

The V gene is TRBV20-1, the J gene TRBJ2-3; D gene uncertain. The V end lost 3 bases, the J end lost 0 bases, and 10 bases lay between the germline ends. This CDR3 is built from 14 residues. Per the germline V gene, CDR1 is DFQATT and CDR2 is SNEGSKA (reference sequence). Written as DNA, the CDR3 is TGCAGTGCTAGTTACTCTACTAGCACAGATACGCAGTATTTT. Protein product: CSASYSTSTDTQYF.

For this clonotype: A junction boundary mismatches the germline segment, possibly from a read error. V and J are TRBV12-5 and TRBJ2-3; possible D gene TRBD1, 5 bases. Germline V gene lookup returns CDR1 LGHNT and CDR2 FRNRAP. This CDR3 is 14 amino acids long. The CDR3: CASGPGRLTGTQYF. Here the CDR3 DNA reads TGTGCTAGTGGTCCCGGACGGCTCACAGGTACGCAGTATTTT. The full variable domain, in which reference TRBV12-5 and TRBJ2-3 provide the parts outside the CDR3, is DARVTQTPRHKVTEMGQEVTMRCQPILGHNTVFWYRQTMMQGLELLAYFRNRAPLDDSGMPKDRFSAEMPDATLATLKIQPSEPRDSAVYFCASGPGRLTGTQYFGPGTRLTVL.

The genes are TRBV28 and TRBJ2-1; no reliable D call. The V gene's germline CDR1 is MDHEN and CDR2 SYDVKM. Deletions cut 8 bases from V and 6 bases from J, with 8 bases between. The CDR3 is 11 amino acids. Here the CDR3 DNA reads TGTGCCAGCGTTGCGAGCAATGAGCAGTTCTTC. Translating it yields CASVASNEQFF.

The V and J genes are TRBV20-1 and TRBJ1-6; no definite D call. Germline V gene lookup returns CDR1 DFQATT and CDR2 SNEGSKA (reference sequence). There are 16 residues in the CDR3. V lost 1 base and J 0 bases, leaving 10 bases between the germline ends. The CDR3 is CSARAGLISYNSPLHF. CDR3 sequence (DNA): TGCAGTGCTAGAGCCGGACTGATCTCCTATAATTCACCCCTCCACTTT.

This clonotype has only a few counts. The CDR3 loop reads CASSQGVGAYEQYF. Written as DNA, the CDR3 is TGCGCCAGCAGCCAAGGGGTAGGGGCCTACGAGCAGTACTTC. The chain uses TRBV4-3 and TRBJ2-7; D may be TRBD1 (5 bases). Trimming took off 1 base at V and 2 bases at J, with 9 bases between the two ends. The CDR3 sequence is 14 residues long. CDR1 LGHNA and CDR2 YSLEER come from the germline V gene.

This clonotype was counted only a few times. The chain recombines TRBV9 with TRBJ2-7; 8 bases map to TRBD2. The V segment lost 7 bases and the J segment 3 bases; nucleotides outside the gene matches: 6. This CDR3 comprises 13 residues. Germline-derived CDR1 and CDR2 are SGDLS and YYNGEE. The CDR3 protein is CASSPGLVYEQYF. The CDR3 DNA reads as TGTGCCAGCTCACCGGGACTAGTCTACGAGCAGTACTTC.

The genes are TRBV28 and TRBJ2-7; 13 bases align to TRBD2. The V and J ends lost 2 bases and 2 bases, in that order; junction bases with no gene match: 6. CDR3 length: 17 amino acids. Germline CDR1 MDHEN, CDR2 SYDVKM. Here the CDR3 reads CASSLRTSGGGTYEQYF. The CDR3 DNA reads TGTGCCAGCAGTTTACGGACTAGCGGGGGCGGAACCTACGAGCAGTACTTC.

Notes on this clonotype: With only one base between it and a far larger clone, this is likely a read error. The J gene is TRBJ2-3, the V gene TRBV5-1; D not resolved. Trimming left V 4 bases short and J 0 bases short, with 6 bases between. The germline V gene encodes CDR1 SGHRS and CDR2 YFSETQ. The CDR3 runs to 13 residues. The CDR3 coding sequence is TGCGCCAGCAGCATGACTAGCACAGATACGCAGTATTTT. This gives the protein CASSMTSTDTQYF.

This clonotype was seen only a few times. The CDR3 loop reads CASSTQVGEQYF. CDR3 DNA sequence: TGTGCCAGCAGCACACAGGTGGGTGAGCAGTACTTC. The chain is built from TRBV3-1 and TRBJ2-7, with D perhaps TRBD1 (5 bases). This CDR3 is built from 12 residues. Trimming took off 5 bases at V and 7 bases at J, with 12 bases between the two ends. Germline V lookup: CDR1 LGHDT, CDR2 YNNKEL (reference sequence).

As to this clonotype: An end of the junction does not agree with germline; a read error may underlie this. CDR3 DNA: TGCAGGGCTAGAGACGGACCCTATGGCTACACCTTC. Residues: CRARDGPYGYTF. J is TRBJ1-2 and V is TRBV20-1; D remains ambiguous. There are 12 residues in the CDR3. Germline CDR1 reads DFQATT; CDR2 reads SNEGSKA (reference sequence).

This clonotype was counted only a few times. The gene calls are TRBV4-3 and TRBJ1-2, with D uncertain. The CDR3 has 17 amino acids. Trimming removed 0 bases at V and 7 bases at J, with 21 bases between. Germline loops: CDR1 LGHNA, CDR2 YSLEER. The CDR3 loop is CASSQDRSGSSLSGYTF. The CDR3, as DNA: TGCGCCAGCAGCCAAGATCGGTCAGGTTCATCCCTATCTGGCTACACCTTC.

A few counts support this clonotype. The rearrangement uses TRBV13 and TRBJ2-3, with a possible D match to TRBD2 (6 bases). This CDR3 spans 14 amino acids. Germline V gene data show CDR1 as PRHDT and CDR2 as FYEKMQ (reference sequence). The germline V and J ends were trimmed by 3 bases and 2 bases, with 9 bases remaining between them. CDR3 protein: CASSFTSFTDTQYF. The CDR3 DNA follows: TGTGCCAGCAGCTTTACTAGCTTCACAGATACGCAGTATTTT.

This clonotype showed up just a few times. The chain is built from TRBV27 and TRBJ2-3; 7 bases are a match to TRBD1. Per the germline V gene, CDR1 is MNHEY and CDR2 is SMNVEV (reference sequence). J gave up 3 bases and V 5 bases, and 11 bases lay outside the gene matches. This CDR3 region has 16 residues. The CDR3 reads CASSPPPTGITDTQYF. The CDR3 DNA follows: TGTGCCAGCAGTCCGCCCCCGACAGGGATTACAGATACGCAGTATTTT.